This T cell receptor (beta chain) was identified during a study of CD8 T cells in ankylosing spondylitis. TCRdb re-derived calls from the 5' RACE reads in MiXCR, one entry per CDR3 protein. Among approximately 250,000 distinct CDR3 sequences listed, less than 9.5% were seen once. Study-level findings and limits: What appeared characteristic of ankylosing spondylitis blood was a TCR beta motif of seven to nine highly homologous variants.

Between the trimmed V and J ends, which lost 6 bases and 0 bases, there was a span of 20 bases. Germline CDR1 reads MDHEN; CDR2 reads SYDVKM. This CDR3 comprises 17 residues. The sample holds many counts of this clonotype. Its antigen is as yet unknown. Sequencing was done on a sample of blood, either unsorted or a sorted T cell fraction (not recorded which). The V gene is TRBV28, the J gene TRBJ1-1, with D possibly being TRBD1 (6 bases). The clonotype originates from a female donor with ankylosing spondylitis or in good health (not recorded which). The CDR3 DNA is TGTGCCAGCAGAACTACCGGGGTCCGGGGGCTGAACACTGAAGCTTTCTTT. Translation: CASRTTGVRGLNTEAFF.